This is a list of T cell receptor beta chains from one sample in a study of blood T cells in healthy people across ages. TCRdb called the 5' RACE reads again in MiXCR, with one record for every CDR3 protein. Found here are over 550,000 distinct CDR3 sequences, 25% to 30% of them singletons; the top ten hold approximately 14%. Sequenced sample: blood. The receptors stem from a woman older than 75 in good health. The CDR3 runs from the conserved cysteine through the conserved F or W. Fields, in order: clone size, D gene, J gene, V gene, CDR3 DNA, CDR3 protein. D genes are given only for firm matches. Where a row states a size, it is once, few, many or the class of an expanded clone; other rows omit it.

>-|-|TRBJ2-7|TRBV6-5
TGTGCCAGCAGTTACCGGAGAGGGTTGGGGTACGAGCAGTACTTC
CASSYRRGLGYEQYF
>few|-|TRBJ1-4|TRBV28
TGTGCCAGCAGTTTTGTTTCCCTCCCTAATGAAAAACCGTTTTTT
CASSFVSLPNEKPFF
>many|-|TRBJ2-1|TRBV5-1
TGCGCCAGCAGCGCGCCAGGGGTGGACAATGAGCAGTTCTTC
CASSAPGVDNEQFF
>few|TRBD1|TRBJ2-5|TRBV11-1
TGTGCCAGCAGCTCTGGGACAGGGGTTCAAGAGACCCAGTACTTC
CASSSGTGVQETQYF
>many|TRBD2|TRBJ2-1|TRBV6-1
TGTGCCAGCAGTGAGGTGGCAGGCGGGGGGGCCAGGAATGAGCAGTTCTTC
CASSEVAGGGARNEQFF
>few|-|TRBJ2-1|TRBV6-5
TGTGCCAGCAGTTACGGTCAGGGAAAGGGCCATGAGCAGTTCTTC
CASSYGQGKGHEQFF
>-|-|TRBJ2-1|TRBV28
TGTGCCAGCAGTTTACCAGGGGTTTCCTACAATGAGCAGTTCTTC
CASSLPGVSYNEQFF
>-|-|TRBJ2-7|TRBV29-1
TGCAGCGCCCGAACGGACGAGCAGTACTTC
CSARTDEQYF
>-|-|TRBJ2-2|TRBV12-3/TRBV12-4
TGTACCAGTGGACAGAACACCGGGGAGCTGTTTTTT
CTSGQNTGELFF
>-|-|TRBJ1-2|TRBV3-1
TGTGCCAGCAGCCCGTTGGGCAGGGTTGACTATGGCTACACCTTC
CASSPLGRVDYGYTF
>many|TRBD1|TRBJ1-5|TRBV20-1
TGCAGTGCTAGATACACAGGGGCCCCTAATCAGCCCCAGCATTTT
CSARYTGAPNQPQHF
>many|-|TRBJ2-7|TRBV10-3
TGTGCCATCAGTGAAGTTAGGGTGGGTGGGGACGAGCAGTACTTC
CAISEVRVGGDEQYF
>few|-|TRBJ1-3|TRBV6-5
TGTGCCAGCAGTTACTCGCTAGCAAAGACCTCTGGAAACACCATATATTTT
CASSYSLAKTSGNTIYF
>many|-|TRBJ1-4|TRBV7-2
TGTGCCAGCAGCTTAGCGACACGGGAGCAACCAAAACTGTTTTTT
CASSLATREQPKLFF
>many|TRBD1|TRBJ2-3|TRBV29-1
TGCAGCGTTGAACCTGGGACAGGGGGCACAGATACGCAGTATTTT
CSVEPGTGGTDTQYF
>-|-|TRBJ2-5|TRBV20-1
TGCAGTGCTGGAAAAGACAGGTTCCAAGAGACCCAGTACTTC
CSAGKDRFQETQYF
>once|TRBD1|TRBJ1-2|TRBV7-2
TGTGCCAGCAGCCGGGAGGACAGGAACTATGGCTACACCTTC
CASSREDRNYGYTF
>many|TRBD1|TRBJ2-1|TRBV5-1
TGCGCCAGCAGCTTTACAGGGGCGAACGAGGATGAGCAGTTCTTC
CASSFTGANEDEQFF
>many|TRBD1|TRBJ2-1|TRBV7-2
TGTGCCAGCAGCTCCGGACAGGAATACAATGAGCAGTTCTTC
CASSSGQEYNEQFF
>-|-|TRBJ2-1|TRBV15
TGTGCCACCAGCAGAGGGGTGGGTGGCGGGATGTCCCTCAATGAGCAGTTCTTC
CATSRGVGGGMSLNEQFF
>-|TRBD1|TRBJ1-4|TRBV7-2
TGTGCCAGCAGCCGGGACAGGGGACCTGCAACTAATGAAAAACGGTTTTTT
CASSRDRGPATNEKRFF
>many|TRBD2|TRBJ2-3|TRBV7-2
TGTGCCAGCAGCTTCGGGGGGGGAGGTACAGATACGCAGTATTTT
CASSFGGGGTDTQYF
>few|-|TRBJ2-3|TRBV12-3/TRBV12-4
TGTGCCAGCAGGTCAACTAGAGGGGTAACAGATGCGCAGTATTTT
CASRSTRGVTDAQYF
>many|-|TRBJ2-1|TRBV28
TGTGCCAGCACGGGGAGTGAGAACTACAATGAGCAGTTCTTC
CASTGSENYNEQFF
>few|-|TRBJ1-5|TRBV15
TGTGCCACCAGCAGAGCAGGGCGGGCTCAGCCCCAGCATTTT
CATSRAGRAQPQHF
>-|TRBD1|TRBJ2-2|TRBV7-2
TGTGCCATCCACGGACAGGGGTATACCGGGGAGCTGTTTTTT
CAIHGQGYTGELFF
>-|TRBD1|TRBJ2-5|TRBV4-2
TGTGCCAGCAGCCAATGGGGACAGGGGTACCAAGAGACCCAGTACTTC
CASSQWGQGYQETQYF
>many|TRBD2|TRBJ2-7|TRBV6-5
TGTGCCAGCAGTCGGACTAGCGGCTACGAGCAGTACTTC
CASSRTSGYEQYF
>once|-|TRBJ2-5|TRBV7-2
TGTGCCAGCAGCTTATACAGAGTCAGGGAGACCCAGTACTTC
CASSLYRVRETQYF
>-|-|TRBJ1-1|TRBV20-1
TGCAGTGCTAGGCCGGGGGCGGCTGGCGCTGAAGCTTTCTTT
CSARPGAAGAEAFF